The 32 T cell receptor beta chains below were found in one sample sequenced in a study of response to subunit inactivated influenza vaccine. Each CDR3 protein is one row after TCRdb ran MiXCR on the RT-PCR reads. Counted here are more than 250,000 distinct CDR3 sequences, roughly 22% occurring once; the ten biggest clones make up roughly a tenth. This specimen consisted of PBMCs from blood, obtained about 20 months after vaccination. These receptors originate from a man aged 50 to 75 who received an inactivated influenza vaccine.

This clonotype was observed a few times. This rearrangement joins TRBV7-9 to TRBJ2-1; 7 bases map to TRBD2. CDR1 is SEHNR, CDR2 FQNEAQ, per germline (reference sequence). The CDR3 is 14 residues long. With 7 bases clipped from V and 1 base from J, the junction kept 4 bases outside the gene matches. The CDR3 coding sequence is TGTGCCAGCACGAGCGGGGATTCCTACAATGAGCAGTTCTTC. Residues: CASTSGDSYNEQFF.

V gene TRBV27 combines with J gene TRBJ2-3, with D possibly being TRBD2 (5 bases). The CDR3 has 14 amino acids. The V gene lost 5 bases and the J gene lost 2 bases, with 11 bases spanning the gap. Germline assignment: CDR1 MNHEY and CDR2 SMNVEV (reference sequence). The CDR3 sequence: CASSVLGNTDTQYF. The CDR3 DNA is TGTGCCAGCAGTGTCCTCGGGAACACAGATACGCAGTATTTT.

The V gene is TRBV19, the J gene TRBJ1-5; TRBD1 matches 9 bases. The CDR3 totals 16 residues. Per germline, CDR1 LNHDA and CDR2 SQIVND (reference sequence). The ends lost 5 bases at V and 0 bases at J; junction bases unmatched: 5. CDR3 nucleotide sequence: TGTGCCAGTAGTGTACAGGGGGCGGATAGCAATCAGCCCCAGCATTTT. Its protein product is CASSVQGADSNQPQHF.

The rearrangement joins TRBV5-6 to TRBJ1-1, with TRBD1 matching over 9 bases. Trimming at V came to 4 bases and at J to 3 bases, leaving 7 bases not matched to a gene. Germline V gene data show CDR1 as SGHDT and CDR2 as YYEEEE. The CDR3 extends over 15 amino acids. The CDR3 region has the DNA TGTGCCAGCAGCCCCACCGGGACAGGGCACACTGAAGCTTTCTTT. The encoded protein is CASSPTGTGHTEAFF.

The table lists this clonotype with a few counts. The chain has TRBV28 and TRBJ1-6; D gene ambiguous. Trimming left V 5 bases short and J 0 bases short, with 11 bases between. Germline V gene sequence: CDR1 MDHEN, CDR2 SYDVKM. This CDR3 has 16 amino acids. DNA for the CDR3: TGTGCCAGCAGTCAGGCGGGGAGCTCCTATAATTCACCCCTCCACTTT. Its translation is CASSQAGSSYNSPLHF.

This chain connects TRBV5-1 to TRBJ1-3, with TRBD1 matching 11 bases. CDR3 length equals 16 residues. Germline loops: CDR1 SGHRS, CDR2 YFSETQ. Unmatched junction bases numbered 3, after V lost 4 bases and J lost 0 bases. The DNA for the CDR3 is TGCGCCAGCAGCCCCGGGACAGGGGGCTCTGGAAACACCATATATTTT. Residues: CASSPGTGGSGNTIYF.

The V call is TRBV11-2, the J call TRBJ2-5; the match to TRBD2 covers 7 bases. Per germline, CDR1 SGHAT and CDR2 FQNNGV. The CDR3 is 14 residues long. V lost 6 bases, J lost 2 bases, and 6 bases stayed unmatched. This CDR3 is CASRSVGLQETQYF. As DNA, the CDR3 is TGTGCCAGCAGATCGGTGGGACTACAAGAGACCCAGTACTTC.

CDR3 DNA sequence: TGCAGTGCCCCCGACCGGCGGAGGTCAGATACGCAGTATTTT. Translated: CSAPDRRRSDTQYF. The V call is TRBV20-1, the J call TRBJ2-3; D might be TRBD2 (5 bases). The length of the CDR3 is 14 residues. In germline, CDR1 is DFQATT, CDR2 SNEGSKA (reference sequence). Between the trimmed V and J ends, which lost 6 bases and 4 bases, there was a span of 17 bases.

The rearrangement links TRBV12-3 or TRBV12-4 to TRBJ2-1; TRBD2 aligns across 14 bases. After removal of 5 bases from V and 1 base from J, the junction contained 13 bases not matched to a gene. The CDR3 is 20 residues long. CDR3 in amino acids: CASSTSPGLAGDGSYNEQFF. CDR3 DNA: TGTGCCAGCAGTACCTCCCCGGGACTAGCGGGAGATGGATCCTACAATGAGCAGTTCTTC.

This clonotype was observed many times. V usage is TRBV10-3 and J usage is TRBJ1-6; 7 nucleotides match TRBD1. V lost 6 bases and J lost 10; bases outside the gene matches: 9. Germline CDR1 reads ENHRY; CDR2 reads SYGVKD. The CDR3 totals 14 residues. In DNA form, the CDR3 reads TGTGCCATCAGCCAACAGGGGAGGGAGTCACCCCTCCACTTT. Its protein is CAISQQGRESPLHF.

This clonotype has only a few counts. J is TRBJ2-5 and V is TRBV7-7, with TRBD2 matching 11 bases. With V trimmed by 5 bases and J by 4 bases, 3 bases remained unmatched. Germline CDR1 reads SSHAT; CDR2 reads FNYEAQ (reference sequence). This CDR3 spans 14 amino acids. Here the CDR3 DNA reads TGTGCCAGCAGCCGAGGACTAGCGGGAGAGACCCAGTACTTC. It yields the protein CASSRGLAGETQYF.

The chain employs TRBV4-3 and TRBJ2-4; 7 bases map to TRBD1. The CDR3 is made up of 14 amino acids. With 3 bases clipped from V and 5 bases from J, the junction kept 4 bases outside the gene matches. Germline V gives CDR1 LGHNA, CDR2 YSLEER. Here the CDR3 reads CASSHGDRENIQYF. The CDR3 DNA sequence: TGCGCCAGCAGCCATGGCGACAGGGAAAACATTCAGTACTTC.

This clonotype was observed a handful of times. J is TRBJ1-2 and V is TRBV19; 10 bases fit TRBD1. The junction had 3 bases not matched to a gene; V was cut back by 3 bases and J by 8 bases. Germline V gene lookup returns CDR1 LNHDA and CDR2 SQIVND (reference sequence). The CDR3 is 13 amino acids. The chain's CDR3 is CASSIDRGQGYTF. The CDR3, as DNA: TGTGCCAGTAGTATCGACAGGGGGCAAGGCTACACCTTC.

The chain combines TRBV10-3 with TRBJ1-2; TRBD1 matches 9 bases. The CDR3 runs to 15 residues. V was pared by 4 bases and J by 4 bases, with 7 bases of the junction left unmatched. Germline assignment: CDR1 ENHRY and CDR2 SYGVKD. The CDR3 DNA follows: TGTGCCATCAGTGCCACGGGACAGGGCACCTATGGCTACACCTTC. It specifies CAISATGQGTYGYTF.

The genes are TRBV30 and TRBJ2-5, with 8 bases fitting TRBD2. Germline V lookup: CDR1 GTSNPN, CDR2 SVGIG (reference sequence). With 4 bases clipped from V and 0 bases from J, the junction kept 1 base outside the gene matches. The CDR3 runs to 13 residues. The CDR3 coding sequence is TGTGCCTGGACTAGCGGGTACCAAGAGACCCAGTACTTC. It codes for CAWTSGYQETQYF.

This clonotype was seen a handful of times. V is TRBV29-1 and J is TRBJ2-6, with no clear D. Germline-derived CDR1 and CDR2 are SQVTM and ANQGSEA. This CDR3 contains 14 residues. V lost 5 bases, J lost 0 bases, and 8 bases lay in between. CDR3 coding DNA: TGCAGCGTTTACTCGTACTCTGGGGCCAACGTCCTGACTTTC. It codes for CSVYSYSGANVLTF.

Only a few counts were recorded for this clonotype. The rearrangement uses TRBV4-3 and TRBJ1-4; a possible D gene is TRBD1 (5 bases). The CDR3 consists of 15 residues. Looked up from germline, CDR1 is LGHNA and CDR2 is YSLEER. Trimming stripped 2 bases from V and 6 bases from J, with 13 bases between. CDR3 DNA sequence: TGCGCCAGCAGCCAAAATGGGGCGGTTGATGAAAAACTGTTTTTT. This gives the protein CASSQNGAVDEKLFF.

This clonotype occurred a few times. The rearrangement joins TRBV3-1 to TRBJ2-7; 10 bases align to TRBD2. Per the germline V gene, CDR1 is LGHDT and CDR2 is YNNKEL (reference sequence). The length of the CDR3 is 14 residues. The J segment lost 6 bases and the V segment lost 2 bases, leaving 4 bases of the junction unmatched. The CDR3 region is CASSQRLAGGEQYF. The CDR3 coding sequence is TGTGCCAGCAGCCAACGCTTAGCGGGAGGCGAGCAGTACTTC.

The rearrangement links TRBV29-1 to TRBJ2-7; unclear D gene. V gave up 1 base and J gave up 1 base, with 11 bases separating them. The germline V gene has CDR1 SQVTM and CDR2 ANQGSEA. The CDR3 has 14 residues. The chain's CDR3 is CSVEVRLGSYEQYF. In nucleotides, the CDR3 is TGCAGCGTTGAAGTCCGGCTGGGATCCTACGAGCAGTACTTC.

The chain employs TRBV20-1 and TRBJ2-7, with TRBD2 matching 8 bases. The CDR3 totals 15 residues. Per germline, CDR1 DFQATT and CDR2 SNEGSKA (reference sequence). Trimming removed 1 base from V and 0 bases from J; junction bases left unmatched: 5. CDR3 sequence (DNA): TGCAGTGCTAGAGGGGCCAGCGGGAGCTCCTACGAGCAGTACTTC. Its translation: CSARGASGSSYEQYF.

This clonotype was recorded a few times. V is TRBV5-8 and J is TRBJ2-7, with TRBD1 matching 9 bases. CDR3 length equals 14 residues. Germline CDR1 and CDR2: SGHTS and YDEGEE. V was pared by 5 bases and J by 4 bases, with 7 bases of the junction left unmatched. The CDR3 reads CASRQTGGLYEQYF. CDR3 nucleotide sequence: TGTGCCAGCAGACAGACAGGGGGGTTGTACGAGCAGTACTTC.

This clonotype was detected a few times. The chain recombines TRBV10-3 with TRBJ2-1; TRBD2 aligns across 14 bases. The CDR3 spans 14 residues. The junction had 10 bases not matched to a gene; V was cut back by 6 bases and J by 15 bases. CDR1 and CDR2 (germline): ENHRY, SYGVKD. The CDR3 coding sequence is TGTGCCATCAGCGCCGGGACTAGCGGGAGTTACGGGTTCTTC. It translates to CAISAGTSGSYGFF.

The rearrangement links TRBV20-1 to TRBJ2-7; no clear D gene. The CDR3 has 12 amino acids. CDR1 is DFQATT, CDR2 SNEGSKA, per germline (reference sequence). V was shortened by 2 bases and J by 5 bases, with 10 bases between the two germline ends. The DNA for the CDR3 is TGCAGTGCTAGAATAAGGGTTCACGAGCAGTACTTC. This codes for CSARIRVHEQYF.

This clonotype was picked up a small number of times. DNA for the CDR3: TGTGCCAGCAGCTTGAGAGGGGGGAACACCATATATTTT. Protein product: CASSLRGGNTIYF. This sequence joins TRBV2 and TRBJ1-3; a weak D match, TRBD1 (6 bases). From germline, CDR1 is SNHLY and CDR2 FYNNEI. The CDR3 totals 13 residues. With 6 bases removed from V and 7 bases from J, the gap between germline ends came to 13 bases.

The chain uses TRBV5-1 and TRBJ1-5; the match to TRBD1 covers 8 bases. CDR3 length: 18 amino acids. Germline V lookup: CDR1 SGHRS, CDR2 YFSETQ. Trimming at V came to 4 bases and at J to 1 base, leaving 13 bases not matched to a gene. DNA of the CDR3: TGCGCCAGCAGCCGGGGACAGGTGAAGTATTGGAGCAATCAGCCCCAGCATTTT. Protein sequence: CASSRGQVKYWSNQPQHF.

The rearrangement uses TRBV14 and TRBJ2-3; D not resolved. This CDR3 is 15 amino acids long. Trimming took 1 base from V and 0 from J, leaving 8 bases between them. The germline CDR1 and CDR2 sequences are SGHDN and FVKESK. DNA for the CDR3: TGTGCCAGCAGCCAAGGGACGCAGAGCACAGATACGCAGTATTTT. Its translation is CASSQGTQSTDTQYF.

This clonotype appeared a few times. The V gene is TRBV23-1, the J gene TRBJ1-6, with D perhaps matching TRBD1 (5 bases). TRBV23-1 is classed as an ORF, of uncertain function. With 3 bases removed from V and 8 bases from J, the gap between germline ends came to 14 bases. This CDR3 region has 15 residues. CDR3 in DNA: TGCGCCAGCAGTCAGCCCGGGACCGATCATTCACCCCTCCACTTT. Amino acids: CASSQPGTDHSPLHF.

This clonotype was seen a few times. The CDR3 sequence: CAISETRIAGVGMAQYF. The CDR3 nucleotides are TGTGCCATCAGTGAGACGCGGATAGCGGGAGTAGGGATGGCCCAGTACTTC. V and J are TRBV10-3 and TRBJ2-5; 9 bases map to TRBD2. Germline CDR1 ENHRY, CDR2 SYGVKD. The CDR3 has 17 amino acids. V lost 2 bases to trimming and J lost 9 bases; unmatched junction nucleotides: 16.

The chain links TRBV24-1 to TRBJ2-3; D possibly corresponds to TRBD1 (5 bases). The CDR3 contains 13 residues. CDR1 and CDR2 (germline): KGHDR, SFDVKD. Trimming took 7 bases from V and 4 from J, leaving 11 bases between them. CDR3 sequence (DNA): TGTGCCACCAGCCTAGGGGCCCCAGATACGCAGTATTTT. Translation: CATSLGAPDTQYF.

J is TRBJ2-7 and V is TRBV21-1; the table's TRBD2 call for D was not verified on the DNA. TRBV21-1 is described as a pseudogene. The CDR3 length is 16 residues. The chain's CDR3 is CASSKVGGSCSYEQYF. The CDR3 DNA is TGTGCCAGCAGCAAAGTCGGCGGGTCTTGCTCCTACGAGCAGTACTTC.

This clonotype was detected many times. The rearrangement joins TRBV7-9 to TRBJ1-1, with D uncertain. The germline V gene has CDR1 SEHNR and CDR2 FQNEAQ (reference sequence). The V end was cut by 5 bases, the J end by 1 base, with 11 bases between. This CDR3 spans 14 amino acids. The CDR3 region is CASSTPTRNTEAFF. CDR3 DNA sequence: TGTGCCAGCAGCACCCCAACACGGAACACTGAAGCTTTCTTT.

This clonotype occurred a few times. This chain links TRBV7-9 with TRBJ1-1; TRBD1 matches 11 bases. Trimming cost V 2 bases and J 5 bases; bases outside gene matches: 4. Germline-derived CDR1 and CDR2 are SEHNR and FQNEAQ (reference sequence). The CDR3 sequence is 15 residues long. The DNA for the CDR3 is TGTGCCAGCAGCTTAACCGGGACAGGGGGAACTGAAGCTTTCTTT. Encoded protein: CASSLTGTGGTEAFF.